The clone carrying this TCR beta chain was observed many times. Its matching antigen is unknown. The data were obtained in a study of T cells in Graves' hyperthyroidism and ophthalmopathy. Study-wide findings and caveats: In validation, the model predicted ophthalmopathy. These predictions came a median approximately 6.5 months before onset. Among thyroid clonotypes expanded above 0.001, most also appeared in blood.

Amplification targeted TCR beta CDR3 regions from RNA transcripts. HTBI primers drove first-round RT-PCR of the TCR CDR3. TCRdb reanalysed the multiplex PCR reads using MiXCR and keeps one entry per CDR3 protein. The top ten hold roughly an eighth of the sample, which has about 400,000 distinct CDR3 sequences, about 15% seen once. Trimming removed 6 bases from V and 7 bases from J; junction bases left unmatched: 15. Germline loops: CDR1 DFQATT, CDR2 SNEGSKA (reference sequence). The CDR3 extends over 14 amino acids. The TCR sequence derives from a man aged 18 to 29 with Graves' ophthalmopathy. The sample consisted of blood. The chain joins TRBV20-1 to TRBJ2-7, with 7 bases fitting TRBD2. This CDR3 is CSASLGGVLEEQYF. The DNA of the CDR3 is TGCAGTGCATCCCTGGGAGGGGTCCTGGAGGAGCAGTACTTC.